This TCR beta chain was captured by sequencing in a study of graft-versus-host responses after intestinal transplantation. Study overall: Tacrolimus and steroids were given for around 3 years to all recipients after anti-thymocyte globulin induction.

Germline values: CDR1 MDHEN, CDR2 SYDVKM. The CDR3 runs to 17 residues. Between the trimmed V and J ends, which lost 4 bases and 4 bases, there was a span of 20 bases. Findings of the study overall: Peak GvH clone levels in circulation were associated with early post-transplant HvG declines.

Here immunoSEQ multiplex PCR was the method, and the copy in TCRdb shows in-frame clones only, minus some. The sample includes about 120,000 clones, 90% of them seen just once. With regard to this clone: Its target is unknown.

This specimen was unstimulated CD4+ T cells sorted from spleen or lymph node cells, taken before intestinal transplant. The receptor comes from a human donor who received an intestinal transplant. This chain uses TRBV28 with TRBJ1-5, with a possible D match to TRBD1 (5 bases). In nucleotides, the CDR3 is TGTGCCAGCAGTTCTGCGGGGGGTCTGGGAGGGAATCAGCCCCAGCATTTT. It is translated as CASSSAGGLGGNQPQHF.